Below are 31 T cell receptor beta chains sequenced from a single sample in a study of blood T cell repertoires in COVID-19. The method was immunoSEQ multiplex PCR; TCRdb's version includes in-frame clones alone and lacks a portion of them. The table lists 55,000 to 65,000 clones, about 90% of them singletons, with 8.3% in the top ten. Sequenced: peripheral blood. The source of these receptors is a human donor with active COVID-19. The donor label of this sample is uncertain.

The gene calls are TRBV10-3 and TRBJ2-7, with 11 bases matching TRBD2. V trimming: 3 bases; J trimming: 4 bases; junction bases outside the gene matches: 5. The CDR3 has 15 amino acids. Germline V gene sequence: CDR1 ENHRY, CDR2 SYGVKD. The CDR3, as DNA: TGTGCCATCAGTGATGGGGCTAGCGGGAGGTACGAGCAGTACTTC. Its protein is CAISDGASGRYEQYF.

The gene calls are TRBV6-4 and TRBJ1-5; D may be TRBD1 (6 bases). Trimming removed 2 bases at V and 4 bases at J, with 15 bases between. Germline-derived CDR1 and CDR2 are MRHNA and SNTAGT. The CDR3 spans 16 residues. CDR3 nucleotides: TGTGCCAGCAGTGACCTCGGGGGGGCATGGAATCAGCCCCAGCATTTT. It encodes CASSDLGGAWNQPQHF.

This chain connects TRBV5-6 to TRBJ1-5; 10 bases are shared with TRBD1. With 5 bases clipped from V and 2 bases from J, the junction kept 10 bases outside the gene matches. The germline CDR1 and CDR2 sequences are SGHDT and YYEEEE. The CDR3 runs to 17 residues. This CDR3 is CASSRTRGQGGNQPQHF. The CDR3, as DNA: TGTGCCAGCAGTCGAACACGTGGACAGGGGGGCAATCAGCCCCAGCATTTT.

The chain joins TRBV6-1 to TRBJ1-4; D is ambiguous. This CDR3 region has 15 residues. From germline, CDR1 is MNHNS and CDR2 SASEGT. Deletions cut 3 bases from V and 7 bases from J, with 15 bases between. CDR3 sequence (DNA): TGTGCCAGCAGTGAGGGGAGGCCGGATCTTGAAAAACTGTTTTTT. Encoded protein: CASSEGRPDLEKLFF.

The chain joins TRBV19 to TRBJ2-7, with TRBD1 matching 10 bases. Germline CDR1 is LNHDA and CDR2 is SQIVND (reference sequence). The junction had 6 bases not matched to a gene; V was cut back by 6 bases and J by 1 base. This CDR3 has 15 residues. The CDR3 bases are TGTGCCAGTAGCCTTCCGGGACAGGGGTCCTACGAGCAGTACTTC. Its protein is CASSLPGQGSYEQYF.

The chain's CDR3 is CASSSGLTGPRSYEQYF. In DNA form, the CDR3 reads TGCGCCAGCAGCTCCGGGCTTACAGGGCCCCGGTCCTACGAGCAGTACTTC. The gene calls are TRBV5-1 and TRBJ2-7; a possible D gene is TRBD1 (6 bases). Trimming cost V 3 bases and J 1 base, with 20 bases left between them. The CDR3 has 17 residues. Germline V gene data show CDR1 as SGHRS and CDR2 as YFSETQ.

The chain combines TRBV10-3 with TRBJ2-1; D is ambiguous. The V end lost 3 bases, the J end lost 7 bases, and 13 bases lay between the germline ends. Germline CDR1 is ENHRY and CDR2 is SYGVKD. This CDR3 contains 14 residues. Here the CDR3 reads CAISETYERNEQFF. In DNA form, the CDR3 reads TGTGCCATCAGTGAAACCTACGAGAGGAATGAGCAGTTCTTC.

The chain's CDR3 is CASSQDTAYEQYF. The CDR3 nucleotides are TGTGCCAGCAGCCAAGATACAGCCTACGAGCAGTACTTC. V is TRBV3-1 (or the pseudogene TRBV3-2) and J is TRBJ2-7; D is unclear. The CDR3 sequence is 13 residues long. CDR1 is LGHDT and CDR2 is YNNKEL in the germline V gene (reference sequence). The V and J ends lost 0 bases and 2 bases respectively, with 5 bases between them.

This clone was picked up a small number of times. J is TRBJ1-2 and V is TRBV7-2; D is uncertain. Trimming cost V 5 bases and J 2 bases, with 12 bases left between them. The CDR3 runs to 14 residues. Germline V gives CDR1 SGHTA, CDR2 FQGNSA. The CDR3 DNA sequence: TGTGCCAGCAGCACCCAAAGCATGAACTATGGCTACACCTTC. Protein: CASSTQSMNYGYTF.

This sequence joins TRBV18 and TRBJ2-7, with TRBD1 matching 9 bases. The CDR3 contains 14 residues. J lost 5 bases, V lost 4 bases, and 6 bases had no gene match. Germline CDR1 reads KGHSH; CDR2 reads LQKENI. CDR3 loop: CASSRRTGENEQYF. The CDR3 DNA reads TGTGCCAGCTCACGCCGGACAGGGGAAAACGAGCAGTACTTC. The variable domain in full, completed from reference TRBV18 and TRBJ2-7, reads NAGVMQNPRHLVRRRGQEARLRCSPMKGHSHVYWYRQLPEEGLKFMVYLQKENIIDESGMPKERFSAEFPKEGPSILRIQQVVRGDSAAYFCASSRRTGENEQYFGPGTRLTVT.

The chain is built from TRBV7-9 and TRBJ1-5, with 7 nucleotides matching TRBD1. V was pared by 5 bases and J by 0 bases, with 4 bases of the junction left unmatched. Germline CDR1 and CDR2: SEHNR and FQNEAQ (reference sequence). The CDR3 loop spans 15 amino acids. CDR3 loop: CASSPGGYSNQPQHF. Here the CDR3 DNA reads TGTGCCAGCAGCCCAGGGGGATATAGCAATCAGCCCCAGCATTTT.

V usage is TRBV7-9 and J usage is TRBJ2-5; tentatively, D is TRBD1 (5 bases). CDR1 is SEHNR, CDR2 FQNEAQ, per germline (reference sequence). The CDR3 is made up of 15 amino acids. Trimming shortened V by 5 bases and J by 1 base, and 14 bases separated the two germline ends. CDR3 in amino acids: CASSMPQGAQETQYF. The CDR3 region has the DNA TGTGCCAGCAGCATGCCACAAGGGGCCCAAGAGACCCAGTACTTC.

The chain links TRBV30 to TRBJ1-4; a possible D gene is TRBD1 (5 bases). Germline lookup yields CDR1 GTSNPN and CDR2 SVGIG (reference sequence). V gave up 5 bases and J gave up 13 bases, with 17 bases separating them. The CDR3 is 12 residues long. In nucleotides, the CDR3 is TGTGCCTGGCTTCTCTTCAGGCAGGGACTGTTTTTT. Encoded protein: CAWLLFRQGLFF.

The J gene is TRBJ2-7, the V gene TRBV27, with 8 nucleotides matching TRBD2. J gave up 2 bases and V 6 bases, and 9 bases lay outside the gene matches. CDR1 and CDR2 from the germline V gene are MNHEY and SMNVEV (reference sequence). The CDR3 is 15 residues long. CDR3 nucleotides: TGTGCCAGCAGCCCTCACATAGCGGGGACCTACGAGCAGTACTTC. Amino acid sequence: CASSPHIAGTYEQYF.

The chain carries TRBV4-3 and TRBJ2-4, with TRBD2 matching over 8 bases. J lost 1 base, V lost 1 base, and 6 bases had no gene match. CDR1 and CDR2 (germline): LGHNA, YSLEER. The CDR3 runs 17 residues. The CDR3 DNA sequence: TGCGCCAGCAGCCAAGGTTATCCGGGGGGGGCCAAAAACATTCAGTACTTC. Translating it yields CASSQGYPGGAKNIQYF.

The gene calls are TRBV3-1 (or the pseudogene TRBV3-2) and TRBJ1-2; D may be TRBD1 (5 bases). This CDR3 is 14 amino acids long. Trimming took off 4 bases at V and 7 bases at J, with 16 bases between the two ends. Germline V gene data show CDR1 as LGHDT and CDR2 as YNNKEL (reference sequence). DNA for the CDR3: TGTGCCAGCAGCCCTTTGCAGGGACTTGGTGGCTACACCTTC. It specifies CASSPLQGLGGYTF.

This clone was seen only once. The chain employs TRBV7-2 and TRBJ1-2; no definite D call. V lost 1 base, J lost 8 bases, and 17 bases lay in between. Germline V lookup: CDR1 SGHTA, CDR2 FQGNSA. The CDR3 is 15 amino acids. CDR3 residues: CASSLDSQVRGGYTF. CDR3 coding DNA: TGTGCCAGCAGCTTAGACTCGCAGGTTCGAGGGGGCTACACCTTC.

This chain links TRBV7-2 with TRBJ2-3; weak D call: TRBD1 (6 bases). This CDR3 contains 15 residues. Trimming took off 5 bases at V and 2 bases at J, with 14 bases between the two ends. Germline lookup yields CDR1 SGHTA and CDR2 FQGNSA. The CDR3 protein is CASSAGARATDTQYF. Here the CDR3 DNA reads TGTGCCAGCAGCGCAGGGGCCAGAGCCACAGATACGCAGTATTTT.

The chain joins TRBV3-1 (or the pseudogene TRBV3-2) to TRBJ2-7; 8 bases fit TRBD2. Germline V CDR1 and CDR2: LGHDT, YNNKEL (reference sequence). Losses at the gene ends were 1 base for V and 7 bases for J; bases not matched to a gene: 12. The CDR3 length is 16 residues. The CDR3 loop is CASSQGSGTGPREQYF. The DNA for the CDR3 is TGTGCCAGCAGCCAAGGTAGCGGGACTGGGCCACGGGAGCAGTACTTC.

The chain has TRBV5-1 and TRBJ2-1; 13 nucleotides line up with TRBD2. Trimming removed 0 bases from V and 4 bases from J; junction bases left unmatched: 1. This CDR3 is 16 amino acids long. Germline V gene lookup returns CDR1 SGHRS and CDR2 YFSETQ. The CDR3, as DNA: TGCGCCAGCAGCTTGGGGACTAGCGGGGGTTACAATGAGCAGTTCTTC. It codes for CASSLGTSGGYNEQFF.

The rearrangement uses TRBV30 and TRBJ2-5, with 9 bases that match TRBD2. CDR1 is GTSNPN and CDR2 is SVGIG in the germline V gene (reference sequence). The length of the CDR3 is 17 residues. With 1 base clipped from V and 0 bases from J, the junction kept 9 bases outside the gene matches. CDR3 sequence reads: CAWSASTSGAYQETQYF. For the CDR3, the DNA is TGTGCCTGGAGTGCATCGACTAGCGGAGCGTACCAAGAGACCCAGTACTTC.

This chain links TRBV13 with TRBJ2-7; D may be TRBD1 (6 bases). In germline, CDR1 is PRHDT, CDR2 FYEKMQ (reference sequence). Trimming left V 1 base short and J 6 bases short, with 13 bases between. The CDR3 extends over 14 amino acids. The CDR3 sequence is CASSLVSPGVEQYF. CDR3 nucleotide sequence: TGTGCCAGCAGCTTAGTATCCCCAGGGGTCGAGCAGTACTTC.

This chain links TRBV7-9 with TRBJ2-1; D may be TRBD2 (5 bases). There are 15 residues in the CDR3. The germline gives CDR1 SEHNR, CDR2 FQNEAQ (reference sequence). Trimming removed 4 bases from V and 7 bases from J, with 17 bases in between. CDR3 region: CASSSSGGLLNEQFF. DNA for the CDR3: TGTGCCAGCAGCTCCTCCGGCGGGCTCCTTAATGAGCAGTTCTTC.

The rearrangement links TRBV6-6 to TRBJ1-2; TRBD1 matches 9 bases. CDR1 is MNHNY and CDR2 is SVGAGI in the germline V gene (reference sequence). This CDR3 is built from 15 residues. Trimming took 7 bases from V and 8 from J; bases not matched to a gene: 14. In DNA form, the CDR3 reads TGTGCCAGCAATCCCGGGACAGGGTACACGGAGGGCTACACCTTC. Translation: CASNPGTGYTEGYTF.

The V gene is TRBV28, the J gene TRBJ2-7; no firm D call. Germline V gene sequence: CDR1 MDHEN, CDR2 SYDVKM. Trimming shortened V by 1 base and J by 0 bases, and 13 bases separated the two germline ends. This CDR3 comprises 16 residues. Written as DNA, the CDR3 is TGTGCCAGCAGTTTATTGAGTGTCTTTCGCTCCTACGAGCAGTACTTC. As protein: CASSLLSVFRSYEQYF.

This CDR3 reads CASSEGQAYGYTF. DNA of the CDR3: TGTGCCAGCAGTGAGGGACAGGCATATGGCTACACCTTC. The gene calls are TRBV25-1 and TRBJ1-2; the match to TRBD1 covers 8 bases. Germline V gene lookup returns CDR1 MGHDK and CDR2 SYGVNS. The ends lost 3 bases at V and 5 bases at J; junction bases unmatched: 2. CDR3 length: 13 amino acids.

CDR3 coding DNA: TGTGCCAGCAGCCGAACAGGCCGTACCTACGAGCAGTACTTC. Translating it yields CASSRTGRTYEQYF. The rearrangement links TRBV7-9 to TRBJ2-7; TRBD1 is a possible D gene (5 bases). The CDR3 runs 14 residues. Trimming pared 5 bases from V and 2 bases from J, leaving 13 bases between. CDR1 and CDR2 (germline): SEHNR, FQNEAQ (reference sequence).

Only one count was recorded for this clone. This chain links TRBV5-3 with TRBJ1-1, with D unresolved. TRBV5-3 is annotated as an ORF whose role is uncertain. The CDR3 is made up of 16 amino acids. V shed 0 bases and J shed 3 bases, with 15 bases lying between them. CDR3 coding DNA: TGTGCCAGAAGCTTGGATCTGAATTTCGGGGACACTGAAGCTTTCTTT. This gives the protein CARSLDLNFGDTEAFF.

The J gene is TRBJ2-5, the V gene TRBV5-1; weak D call: TRBD2 (5 bases). V was clipped by 0 bases and J by 2 bases, with 14 bases between them. The CDR3 runs to 16 residues. Germline V lookup: CDR1 SGHRS, CDR2 YFSETQ. The CDR3 reads CASSLGVAPSQETQYF. In DNA, the CDR3 is TGCGCCAGCAGCTTGGGGGTAGCGCCCTCTCAAGAGACCCAGTACTTC.

J is TRBJ2-7 and V is TRBV2; D is unclear. From germline, CDR1 is SNHLY and CDR2 FYNNEI. The ends were cut back, 6 bases at V and 0 bases at J, with 9 bases in the middle. This CDR3 spans 13 amino acids. CDR3 residues: CASSPVSSYEQYF. The CDR3 DNA sequence: TGTGCCAGCAGCCCGGTTAGCTCCTACGAGCAGTACTTC. Based on the CDR3 plus reference TRBV2 and TRBJ2-7, the full variable domain is EPEVTQTPSHQVTQMGQEVILRCVPISNHLYFYWYRQILGQKVEFLVSFYNNEISEKSEIFDDQFSVERPDGSNFTLKIRSTKLEDSAMYFCASSPVSSYEQYFGPGTRLTVT.

The chain employs TRBV7-3 and TRBJ2-1, with D maybe TRBD2 (7 bases). The ends were cut back, 1 base at V and 4 bases at J, with 11 bases in the middle. Per the germline V gene, CDR1 is SGHTA and CDR2 is FQGTGA. This CDR3 contains 15 residues. CDR3 protein: CASSLSGGQYNEQFF. For the CDR3, the DNA is TGTGCCAGCAGCTTAAGCGGGGGCCAATACAATGAGCAGTTCTTC.